This is a list of T cell receptor beta chains from one sample in a study of T cells in Graves' hyperthyroidism and ophthalmopathy. Using its own MiXCR run on the multiplex PCR reads, TCRdb lists one record per CDR3 protein. Of 130,000 to 150,000 distinct CDR3 sequences detected, over 20% appear once; the ten largest clones hold 65% to 80%. What was sequenced was blood. Receptors were obtained from a woman aged 45-65 years with Graves' hyperthyroidism that later progressed to Graves' ophthalmopathy. CDR3s include the opening cysteine and the closing phenylalanine or tryptophan.

TRBJ1-2 TRBV5-1 CASRPGGVGNYGYTF
TRBJ2-1 TRBV5-5 CASSRGATSGRGAYNEQFF
TRBJ2-7 TRBV2 CASSDQSEQYF
TRBJ2-3 TRBV5-6 CASSLTPQPGLDTQYF
TRBJ2-2 TRBV28 CASTRQGETGELFF
TRBJ1-5 TRBV28 CASSLSIFVGRGSQPQHF
TRBJ1-1 TRBV20-1 CSAFDRGDTEAFF
TRBJ1-1 TRBV9 CASSLGTGIGNTEAFF
TRBJ2-5 TRBV28 CASSLRQSETQYF
TRBJ2-7 TRBV3-1 CASSQENYRYGYEQYF
TRBJ2-1 TRBV5-1 CASSLGLAGDGQFF